This is a list of T cell receptor beta chains from one sample in a study of metastatic and nonmetastatic thyroid tumors. Through MiXCR, TCRdb re-clonotyped the PCR reads. The table lists about 60,000 clones, around 15% of them singletons. The sequenced material came from blood. Every receptor here comes from a male donor with papillary thyroid cancer or a benign thyroid nodule (not recorded which). Some clones in this sample may be carry-over from other donors' samples. CDR3s include the opening cysteine and the closing phenylalanine or tryptophan. A D gene is named only where the DNA matches it firmly. Clone size is not always given. Where it is, it says once, few, many or a class for expanded clones.

>TRBJ1-2|-|-|TRBV6-1
CASSEAAEPYCYTF
TGTGCCAGCAGTGAAGCGGCAGAGCCCTATTGCTACACCTTC
>TRBJ2-7|few|-|TRBV28
CASRRRVSSYEQYF
TGTGCCAGCAGACGGCGTGTAAGTTCCTACGAGCAGTACTTC
>TRBJ2-5|many|TRBD1|TRBV5-1
CASSSGQGIETQYF
TGCGCCAGCAGCTCAGGACAGGGTATTGAGACCCAGTACTTC
>TRBJ1-2|many|TRBD1|TRBV10-3
CAIRGTDKYGYTF
TGTGCCATCAGGGGGACAGATAAATATGGCTACACCTTC
>TRBJ1-4|many|TRBD1|TRBV27
CASSSGTGRRGGEKLFF
TGTGCCAGCAGTTCGGGGACAGGGCGAAGGGGGGGTGAAAAACTGTTTTTT
>TRBJ2-7|-|-|TRBV28
CSSSHLQGSYEQYF
TGTTCCAGCAGCCACCTACAGGGATCCTACGAGCAGTACTTC
>TRBJ2-2|many|TRBD2|TRBV2
CASSVASGAGELFF
TGTGCCAGCAGTGTGGCTAGCGGGGCCGGGGAGCTGTTTTTT
>TRBJ1-2|many|-|TRBV9
CASSVDRATMRHGYTF
TGTGCCAGCAGCGTAGACAGGGCGACGATGCGGCATGGCTACACCTTC
>TRBJ1-2|-|-|TRBV27
CASKSLMELACYTF
TGTGCCAGCAAAAGCCTCATGGAACTGGCGTGCTACACCTTC
>TRBJ1-1|many|TRBD1|TRBV4-1
CASSFRTGGDFEAFF
TGCGCCAGCAGCTTCCGGACAGGGGGCGACTTTGAAGCTTTCTTT
>TRBJ1-3|many|-|TRBV4-3
CASSQYRRGGADGNTIYF
TGCGCCAGCAGCCAGTACCGCCGGGGGGGGGCGGATGGAAACACCATATATTTT
>TRBJ2-7|-|-|TRBV7-9
CASSLIPGVSYEQYF
TGTGCCAGCAGCTTAATCCCAGGGGTAAGCTACGAGCAGTACTTC
>TRBJ1-5|many|-|TRBV28
CASSLSRTGNQPQHF
TGTGCCAGCAGTTTAAGCCGGACAGGCAATCAGCCCCAGCATTTT
>TRBJ2-1|many|-|TRBV24-1
CATSPGTLSPNEQFF
TGTGCCACCAGCCCCGGGACTCTCAGCCCCAATGAGCAGTTCTTC
>TRBJ2-1|many|TRBD1|TRBV30
CAWSPNRGNEQFF
TGTGCCTGGAGCCCAAACAGGGGAAATGAGCAGTTCTTC
>TRBJ2-3|many|-|TRBV20-1
CSARDRGKSTDTQYF
TGCAGTGCTAGAGATCGCGGGAAGTCAACAGATACGCAGTATTTT
>TRBJ1-2|many|-|TRBV29-1
CSVELANYGYTF
TGCAGCGTTGAACTCGCTAACTATGGCTACACCTTC
>TRBJ1-5|many|-|TRBV19
CASSIVYSNQPQHF
TGTGCCAGTAGTATAGTGTATAGCAATCAGCCCCAGCATTTT
>TRBJ1-4|many|-|TRBV28
CASSWRGTTNEKLFF
TGTGCCAGCAGTTGGAGGGGGACGACTAATGAAAAACTGTTTTTT
>TRBJ2-7|medium-sized|-|TRBV2
CASSVAGSRQYF
TGTGCCAGCAGCGTCGCAGGGTCTCGGCAGTACTTC
>TRBJ1-2|many|-|TRBV19
CASSIVVYDDSVINYGYTF
TGTGCCAGTAGTATAGTAGTTTACGATGACAGCGTTATTAACTATGGCTACACCTTC
>TRBJ2-3|many|-|TRBV6-1
CAIRGLAGSDTQYF
TGTGCCATCAGGGGTCTAGCCGGGTCAGATACGCAGTATTTT
>TRBJ2-4|many|TRBD1|TRBV6-1
CASSYRGEGKNIQYF
TGTGCCAGCAGCTACAGGGGCGAGGGCAAAAACATTCAGTACTTC
>TRBJ2-1|many|-|TRBV11-1
CASREKFSYNEQFF
TGTGCCAGCCGCGAAAAGTTTTCCTACAATGAGCAGTTCTTC
>TRBJ2-5|-|-|TRBV5-6
CASSSPGAVKETQYF
TGTGCCAGCAGCTCCCCGGGGGCAGTCAAAGAGACCCAGTACTTC
>TRBJ1-2|many|TRBD1|TRBV9
CTSSDGSGQGYGYTF
TGTACCAGCAGCGATGGATCAGGACAGGGCTATGGCTACACCTTC
>TRBJ1-4|many|-|TRBV14
CASSQAISGGEKLFF
TGTGCCAGCAGCCAAGCGATCTCCGGGGGAGAAAAACTGTTTTTT
>TRBJ2-6|once|-|TRBV5-1
CANSFNKQGLLRSGANVLTF
TGCGCCAACAGCTTCAACAAACAGGGCCTCTTACGCTCTGGGGCCAACGTCCTGACTTTC
>TRBJ1-2|-|-|TRBV4-2
CASSPNMGPNYCYTF
TGTGCCAGCAGCCCTAACATGGGACCAAACTATTGCTACACCTTC
>TRBJ2-4|many|TRBD2|TRBV28
CASSRPGLAENIQYF
TGTGCCAGCAGTCGCCCGGGACTAGCGGAAAACATTCAGTACTTC
>TRBJ2-7|many|TRBD1|TRBV7-9
CASSFGQGSYEQYF
TGTGCCAGCAGCTTTGGACAGGGATCGTACGAGCAGTACTTC
>TRBJ1-5|-|-|TRBV19
CASSITLGSNQHQHF
TGTGCCAGTAGTATCACACTGGGCAGCAATCAGCACCAGCATTTT
>TRBJ2-7|-|TRBD2|TRBV20-1
CSARRLAGDLEQYF
TGCAGTGCTAGACGACTAGCGGGAGATCTCGAGCAGTACTTC
>TRBJ2-1|many|TRBD2|TRBV6-2/TRBV6-3
CASILSGGDYNEQFF
TGTGCCAGCATACTTAGCGGGGGGGACTACAATGAGCAGTTCTTC
>TRBJ2-7|-|-|TRBV12-3/TRBV12-4
CASSATASSYEQYF
TGTGCCAGCAGTGCTACAGCGAGCTCCTACGAGCAGTACTTC
>TRBJ2-5|many|-|TRBV30
CAWGVNPGETQYF
TGTGCCTGGGGTGTAAATCCAGGGGAGACCCAGTACTTC
>TRBJ2-1|-|-|TRBV5-1
CASSLDQGSYNEQFF
TGCGCCAGCAGCTTGGATCAGGGCTCCTACAATGAGCAGTTCTTC
>TRBJ1-5|few|TRBD1|TRBV20-1
CSARIPGQGIYSNQPQHF
TGCAGTGCTAGAATACCTGGACAGGGCATATATAGCAATCAGCCCCAGCATTTT
>TRBJ2-7|-|TRBD2|TRBV6-1
CASKPIAGVKYEQYF
TGTGCCAGCAAACCAATAGCGGGGGTGAAATACGAGCAATACTTC
>TRBJ2-3|many|-|TRBV3-1
CASSQDGGVTDTQYF
TGTGCCAGCAGCCAAGATGGAGGGGTGACAGATACGCAGTATTTT
>TRBJ2-2|many|TRBD2|TRBV20-1
CSATVAGGTFGELFF
TGCAGTGCTACAGTAGCGGGAGGGACCTTCGGGGAGCTGTTTTTT
>TRBJ2-5|many|TRBD1|TRBV6-4
CASSGTGPRQETQYF
TGTGCCAGCAGTGGGACAGGGCCCCGCCAAGAGACCCAGTACTTC
>TRBJ2-5|few|-|TRBV4-3
CASSQETGETQYF
TGCGCCAGCAGCCAAGAAACGGGAGAGACCCAGTACTTC
>TRBJ2-7|many|TRBD1|TRBV5-6
CASSTGTGAYEQYF
TGTGCCAGTAGTACCGGGACAGGAGCCTACGAGCAGTACTTC
>TRBJ1-1|many|TRBD1|TRBV4-3
CASSQDGDSNTEAFF
TGCGCCAGCAGCCAAGATGGGGACAGTAACACTGAAGCTTTCTTT
>TRBJ1-6|few|-|TRBV6-1
CASIETLYNSPLHF
TGTGCCAGCATTGAGACATTGTATAATTCACCCCTCCACTTT
>TRBJ2-7|many|TRBD2|TRBV28
CASSLPNLLAGEQYF
TGTGCCAGCAGTTTACCCAATTTACTAGCGGGCGAGCAGTACTTC
>TRBJ2-7|-|TRBD1|TRBV20-1
CSAREGTAKEEQYF
TGCAGTGCTAGAGAAGGGACAGCGAAAGAGGAGCAGTACTTC
>TRBJ2-1|many|TRBD2|TRBV20-1
CSQQPPSGSVYNEQFF
TGCAGTCAACAACCCCCAAGCGGGAGTGTCTACAATGAGCAGTTCTTC
>TRBJ2-5|-|-|TRBV30
CAWSAQYYDQETQYF
TGTGCCTGGAGTGCCCAGTACTACGACCAAGAGACCCAGTACTTC